What follows describes a single T cell receptor (beta chain). Its specificity is unknown. This sample is part of a study of CD8 T cells in Susac syndrome. Broader study findings: In total CD8+ repertoires, over 15 Susac-specific public clones were found, and CD8+ TEMRA repertoires had roughly five. A relatively small number of individuals underwent TCR sequencing and HLA analysis.

Random hexamers primed reverse transcription of about 0.5 to 1 ug RNA. TCRdb re-called the immunoSEQ multiplex PCR reads with MiXCR, one entry per CDR3 protein. In the table there are tens of thousands of distinct CDR3 sequences, about 95% of which are singletons. Germline V lookup: CDR1 SQVTM, CDR2 ANQGSEA. The CDR3 loop spans 13 amino acids. V lost 5 bases and J lost 1, with 12 bases in between. The genes are TRBV29-1 and TRBJ2-7; D is possibly TRBD1 (6 bases). The receptor's source is a human donor with Susac syndrome. The sequenced sample consisted of CD8+ T cells from PBMCs. The CDR3 protein is CSVLRGNSYEQYF. Here the CDR3 DNA reads TGCAGCGTTCTGAGGGGGAATTCCTACGAGCAGTACTTC.